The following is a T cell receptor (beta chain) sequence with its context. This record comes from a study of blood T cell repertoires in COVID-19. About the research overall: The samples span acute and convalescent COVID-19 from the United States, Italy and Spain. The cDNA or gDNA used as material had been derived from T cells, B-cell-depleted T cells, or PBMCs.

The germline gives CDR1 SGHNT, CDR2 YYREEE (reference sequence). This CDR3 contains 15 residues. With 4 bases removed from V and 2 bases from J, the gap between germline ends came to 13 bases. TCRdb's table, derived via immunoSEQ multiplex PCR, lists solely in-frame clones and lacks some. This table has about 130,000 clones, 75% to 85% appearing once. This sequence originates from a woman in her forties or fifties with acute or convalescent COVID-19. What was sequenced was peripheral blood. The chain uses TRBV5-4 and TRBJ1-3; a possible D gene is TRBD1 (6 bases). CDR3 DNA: TGTGCCAGCAGCATGACAGGTACTCCTGGAAACACCATATATTTT. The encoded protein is CASSMTGTPGNTIYF.